Below are 18 T cell receptor beta chains sequenced from a single sample in a study of Ad26.COV2.S vaccination and SARS-CoV-2 variants. Clones were read by immunoSEQ multiplex PCR, and TCRdb kept only the in-frame ones, dropping some. This table has roughly 390,000 clones, 75% to 90% appearing once. As to treatment: about 20 received Ad26.COV2.S at low or high dose, single or two shots; roughly five received placebo; per-sample allocation not given. It was on day 63 after the first vaccine or placebo injection that samples were taken. The sequencing here drew on peripheral blood, taken in a trial of Ad26.COV2.S vaccine versus placebo. All receptors come from a person aged 18-60 years who received the Ad26.COV2.S COVID-19 vaccine or a placebo.

The chain has TRBV3-1 (or the pseudogene TRBV3-2) and TRBJ1-2; D uncertain. The CDR3 is 12 residues long. V was cut by 1 base and J by 7 bases, with 7 bases left in between. The germline gives CDR1 LGHDT, CDR2 YNNKEL (reference sequence). CDR3 loop: CASSQVEGGYTF. In nucleotides, the CDR3 is TGTGCCAGCAGCCAAGTCGAGGGTGGCTACACCTTC.

The rearrangement links TRBV4-2 to TRBJ2-1; the match to TRBD1 covers 8 bases. Germline V gene data show CDR1 as LGHNA and CDR2 as YNFKEQ. This CDR3 is built from 17 residues. Trimming cost V 0 bases and J 2 bases; bases outside gene matches: 6. The CDR3, as DNA: TGTGCCAGCAGCCAAGAGTACAGGGGGATTCCCTACAATGAGCAGTTCTTC. Its protein product is CASSQEYRGIPYNEQFF.

This clone was seen only once. The rearrangement uses TRBV11-2 and TRBJ1-1; 7 bases fit TRBD1. This CDR3 is 16 amino acids long. CDR1 is SGHAT, CDR2 FQNNGV, per germline. V gave up 1 base and J gave up 4 bases; unmatched junction bases: 9. The CDR3 reads CASSLGLRGRGTEAFF. The CDR3 nucleotides are TGTGCCAGCAGCTTAGGGTTAAGGGGGCGTGGCACTGAAGCTTTCTTT. Complete variable domain (other parts from reference TRBV11-2 and TRBJ1-1): EAGVAQSPRYKIIEKRQSVAFWCNPISGHATLYWYQQILGQGPKLLIQFQNNGVVDDSQLPKDRFSAERLKGVDSTLKIQPAKLEDSAVYLCASSLGLRGRGTEAFFGQGTRLTVV.

The chain combines TRBV7-2 with TRBJ2-7, with 8 bases lining up with TRBD2. CDR1 is SGHTA, CDR2 FQGNSA, per germline. This CDR3 region has 16 residues. Losses at the gene ends were 5 bases for V and 6 bases for J; bases not matched to a gene: 15. For the CDR3, the DNA is TGTGCCAGCAGCCTCCCGTCGGGGGCTCTAGCGGGCGAGCAGTACTTC. Translating gives CASSLPSGALAGEQYF. Based on the CDR3 plus reference TRBV7-2 and TRBJ2-7, the full variable domain is GAGVSQSPSNKVTEKGKDVELRCDPISGHTALYWYRQSLGQGLEFLIYFQGNSAPDKSGLPSDRFSAERTGGSVSTLTIQRTQQEDSAVYLCASSLPSGALAGEQYFGPGTRLTVT.

This chain links TRBV4-2 with TRBJ2-3; D is uncertain. CDR1 is LGHNA, CDR2 YNFKEQ, per germline. This CDR3 region has 14 residues. The germline V and J ends were trimmed by 5 bases and 1 base, with 10 bases remaining between them. CDR3 in amino acids: CASSDQLGTDTQYF. CDR3 bases: TGTGCCAGCAGCGATCAGTTGGGCACAGATACGCAGTATTTT.

The rearrangement uses TRBV5-4 and TRBJ2-7, with 8 bases aligning to TRBD2. This CDR3 is 18 amino acids long. J lost 5 bases, V lost 2 bases, and 18 bases had no gene match. Germline V CDR1 and CDR2: SGHNT, YYREEE (reference sequence). In nucleotides, the CDR3 is TGTGCCAGCAGCTTCTTAAGGTTTGGGACTAGATCTTATAACGAGCAGTACTTC. It codes for CASSFLRFGTRSYNEQYF.

This clone was observed once. V usage is TRBV10-3 and J usage is TRBJ2-7, with TRBD1 matching over 7 bases. The germline V gene encodes CDR1 ENHRY and CDR2 SYGVKD. The CDR3 consists of 15 residues. The J segment lost 5 bases and the V segment lost 0 bases, leaving 7 bases of the junction unmatched. The CDR3 DNA is TGTGCCATCAGTGAGTCCAGGGGGTTAGTTAACGAGCAGTACTTC. Amino acid sequence: CAISESRGLVNEQYF.

The chain is built from TRBV2 and TRBJ2-7; 7 bases match TRBD1. Germline lookup yields CDR1 SNHLY and CDR2 FYNNEI. CDR3 length: 12 amino acids. Trimming removed 7 bases from V and 4 bases from J; junction bases left unmatched: 4. CDR3 amino acids: CASINRGYEQYF. CDR3 nucleotide sequence: TGTGCCAGCATTAACAGGGGATACGAGCAGTACTTC.

This clone has just a few counts. The chain joins TRBV7-9 to TRBJ1-6; weak D call: TRBD1 (5 bases). Germline lookup yields CDR1 SEHNR and CDR2 FQNEAQ (reference sequence). The CDR3 sequence is 15 residues long. Between the trimmed V and J ends, which lost 0 bases and 10 bases, there was a span of 13 bases. In DNA, the CDR3 is TGTGCCAGCAGCTTAGCTACGGGGGGAGGGTCACCCCTCCACTTT. Translation: CASSLATGGGSPLHF.

The V call is TRBV7-9, the J call TRBJ2-7, with a tentative D call TRBD1 (6 bases). V was trimmed by 7 bases and J by 7 bases, leaving 23 bases between them. Germline-derived CDR1 and CDR2 are SEHNR and FQNEAQ (reference sequence). This CDR3 has 15 residues. The CDR3 loop is CASTHLSRDTSEQYF. The CDR3 DNA sequence: TGTGCCAGCACTCACCTGAGCCGGGACACCTCTGAGCAGTACTTC.

CDR3 in amino acids: CASSQVPGASTDTQYF. In DNA, the CDR3 is TGCGCCAGCAGCCAAGTCCCGGGGGCCAGCACAGATACGCAGTATTTT. This rearrangement joins TRBV4-1 to TRBJ2-3, with D perhaps given as TRBD1 or TRBD2 (6 bases each). The CDR3 is 16 amino acids. The germline V and J ends were trimmed by 1 base and 0 bases, with 11 bases remaining between them. Germline V lookup: CDR1 MGHRA, CDR2 YSYEKL.

V and J are TRBV5-1 and TRBJ2-7; D might be TRBD1 (5 bases). With 1 base removed from V and 1 base from J, the gap between germline ends came to 12 bases. The CDR3 runs to 15 residues. CDR1 and CDR2 from the germline V gene are SGHRS and YFSETQ. CDR3 residues: CASSLWQGQSYEQYF. The CDR3 DNA reads TGCGCCAGCAGCTTGTGGCAGGGCCAGTCCTACGAGCAGTACTTC. Variable domain in full (rest from reference TRBV5-1 and TRBJ2-7): KAGVTQTPRYLIKTRGQQVTLSCSPISGHRSVSWYQQTPGQGLQFLFEYFSETQRNKGNFPGRFSGRQFSNSRSEMNVSTLELGDSALYLCASSLWQGQSYEQYFGPGTRLTVT.

The rearrangement links TRBV5-4 to TRBJ2-7; D gene ambiguous. The germline gives CDR1 SGHNT, CDR2 YYREEE (reference sequence). V was pared by 5 bases and J by 0 bases, with 9 bases between. The CDR3 consists of 13 residues. The CDR3 spells CASSVTSSYEQYF. DNA of the CDR3: TGTGCCAGCAGTGTCACGAGCTCCTACGAGCAGTACTTC.

Details on this clone: An end of the junction differs from the germline gene, which may be a read error. The CDR3 loop is CASSLAGLAEETQYF. The CDR3 DNA sequence: TGTGCTAGCAGCCTCGCGGGACTAGCGGAAGAGACCCAGTACTTC. V usage is TRBV7-7 and J usage is TRBJ2-5; the match to TRBD2 covers 11 bases. The CDR3 runs to 15 residues. CDR1 SSHAT and CDR2 FNYEAQ come from the germline V gene (reference sequence).

The V call is TRBV3-1 (or the pseudogene TRBV3-2), the J call TRBJ2-2; TRBD2 matches at 8 bases. The germline gives CDR1 LGHDT, CDR2 YNNKEL (reference sequence). V trimming: 2 bases; J trimming: 4 bases; junction bases outside the gene matches: 6. CDR3 length: 16 residues. In nucleotides, the CDR3 is TGTGCCAGCAGCCAAACGGGGGGGCCGGGCACCGGGGAGCTGTTTTTT. It translates to CASSQTGGPGTGELFF.

This chain joins TRBV6-5 and TRBJ2-7; tentative D call: TRBD2 (6 bases). V gave up 7 bases and J gave up 5 bases, with 12 bases separating them. Looked up from germline, CDR1 is MNHEY and CDR2 is SVGAGI. The CDR3 has 12 amino acids. The CDR3 sequence: CASMGGGNEQYF. The DNA of the CDR3 is TGTGCCAGCATGGGGGGAGGTAACGAGCAGTACTTC.

For the CDR3, the DNA is TGTGCCAGCAGGCTGACAGGGGGGACCTATAATTCACCCCTCCACTTT. It translates to CASRLTGGTYNSPLHF. This chain joins TRBV13 and TRBJ1-6, with 9 bases lining up with TRBD1. The CDR3 is 16 residues long. J was trimmed by 2 bases and V by 6 bases; bases with no gene match: 5. CDR1 is PRHDT, CDR2 FYEKMQ, per germline (reference sequence).

The genes are TRBV7-8 and TRBJ1-4; D unclear. The CDR3 consists of 13 residues. In germline, CDR1 is SGHVS, CDR2 FQNEAQ. Trimming removed 5 bases at V and 8 bases at J, with 12 bases between. CDR3 sequence (DNA): TGTGCCAGCAGCCCGTACAGTGGGGAAAAACTGTTTTTT. Translated: CASSPYSGEKLFF.